The text below deals with one T cell receptor (beta chain). The CDR3 loop spans 16 amino acids. CDR1 and CDR2 (germline): SGHTA, FQGNSA. Trimming took off 6 bases at V and 0 bases at J, with 18 bases between the two ends. Here immunoSEQ multiplex PCR was the method, and the copy in TCRdb shows in-frame clones only, minus some. The table has 8,000 to 10,000 clones, about 78% seen once. The data were taken from a study of tumor-infiltrating lymphocytes in localized non-small cell lung cancer. The TCR was taken from a human donor with non-small cell lung cancer. The V gene is TRBV7-2, the J gene TRBJ2-7; maybe TRBD2 (6 bases). The sample was lung tumor tissue. In nucleotides, the CDR3 is TGTGCCAGCAGACGATGGGACTTAGCCAGCTCCTACGAGCAGTACTTC. This gives the protein CASRRWDLASSYEQYF.